The TCR beta chain under discussion was sequenced for a study of cytomegalovirus exposure and HLA in healthy donors (dated by TCRdb to the late 2010s). General notes on the study: In an earlier analysis of under 750 of the donors, 250 to 350 Gb of sequence data and approximately 120 million unique TCR beta sequences from roughly 180 million T cells were reported. Around 320 gigabases of sequencing data and around 87 million unique TCR sequences were included in an early release covering several hundred HLA-typed donors. Among the roughly 400 genotyped donors, approximately 82% belonged to the genetic ancestry cluster associated with self-reported Caucasian donors. The aim of the study was to test whether cataloging public T cell receptors could identify signatures of past pathogen exposure. The study profiled the T cell repertoires of hundreds of subjects by immunosequencing and related them to cytomegalovirus serostatus. Along with the approximately 700-subject first cohort, a separate validation cohort of 120 different subjects was used. To predict cytomegalovirus infection status, the study combined high-throughput TCR immunosequencing, statistical association of individual TCRs with disease status, and machine learning. A later analysis re-analyzed previously published TCR beta repertoires from 600 to 850 donors and added high-resolution HLA genotyping to study TCR occurrence patterns. Rather than using new phenotypic data, the later analysis identified candidate immune exposures from TCR beta sequences and from how often those sequences occurred across donors. To decide whether each TCR beta V gene segment behaved as functional or pseudogenic, an earlier analysis of approximately 620 of the donors relied on high-throughput TCR beta sequencing. Donor age, sex, ethnicity and CMV serostatus were compiled alongside the repertoire data. In a later genetic analysis, genome-wide SNP genotypes for about 55% of the roughly 700 donors were used, and that subset was treated as a discovery cohort. Every discovery cohort repertoire had been produced on one sequencing platform. HLA typing included class I and class II loci at four-digit resolution. The number of donors typed differed by locus, with roughly 620-640 for A, B, C, DRB1 and DQB1, 522 for DQA1, 600 to 610 for DPA1, and around 460 for DPB1. Because of strong linkage in the cohort, 5 or 6 DR-DQ haplotypes were treated as single units for association and clustering. Across some 400 genotyped donors of the cohort, an average of about 240,000 unique TCR beta nucleotide sequences per donor were sequenced, and roughly 17% of those sequences were non-productive. Study-wide conclusions, independent of this receptor: Three of the identified cytomegalovirus-associated TCR beta chains were confirmed in vitro to be specific for cytomegalovirus antigens. Sequencing depth was assumed to be roughly uniform across donors in the presence/absence analyses, though that assumption may not hold. A group of highly shared sequence variants was considered likely to be a technical artifact of the sequencing pipeline. Compared with equally common non-associated chains, HLA-associated TCR beta chains in a later analysis were more clonally expanded and had lower generation probabilities. Approximately 16 rarely observed V segments, including chromosome 9 orphons, were excluded from the earlier analysis of several hundred of the donors because counts were too low. In both the original and validation cohorts, the classifier was reported to diagnose cytomegalovirus status with high specificity and sensitivity. The authors suggested that the approach could potentially be extended to other disease states and immunological phenotypes. Because the 87-base-pair reads could not distinguish some IMGT-functional V segments, including TRBV6-2 and TRBV6-3, those segments were excluded. An earlier analysis of several hundred of the donors showed that most TCR beta V segments appeared in productive rearrangements either about 90% or about 30% of the time, which broadly matched IMGT annotations. A further reported finding was that TCR beta sequences accurately predicted the HLA-A and HLA-B alleles for most subjects in the first cohort. This cohort had only TCR beta chains sequenced, and the lack of alpha or paired-chain data limited which features could be detected. Correlated functional status among segregating V segments might be attributable to linkage disequilibrium, but an unknown experimental factor could not be ruled out. HLA typing was unavailable for some donors at each locus, so association tests used only the typed subset. A later genetic analysis associated a missense DCLRE1C variant with V-gene and J-gene trimming of TCR beta chains, and an independent cohort replicated the association. Several of the top co-occurrence clusters appeared to be linked to parvovirus B19, influenza, CMV and Epstein-Barr virus, according to a later analysis. Most TCR sequences were seen in very few donors, while some public TCRs were found in many individuals. When HLA alleles, especially DR and DQ, strongly co-occurred, attributing TCR associations to individual alleles was difficult. The study listed 150 to 200 TCR beta chains as associated with cytomegalovirus. Immune exposure information for the cohort was limited to CMV serostatus. At a false discovery rate of 0.05, a later analysis linked fewer than 20,000 TCR beta sequences to specific HLA alleles. A later analysis found that most CMV-associated TCR beta chains appeared HLA-restricted, with HLA associations seemingly driven largely by CMV exposure. In a later genetic analysis, fewer N-insertions in productive TCRs were reported among donors in an Asian-associated ancestry cluster than the 666-donor mean. In a later analysis, the rate of TCR association differed among HLA loci, with DRB1 alleles having the most associated TCRs and HLA-C alleles having the fewest.

In total, approximately 610 healthy bone marrow donors made up the cohort. At the time of sampling, every cohort member was nominally healthy, though immune exposures that went unrecorded were likely present. The donor was CMV seronegative and belonged to the group of under 400 seronegative cohort members. Each donor provided a peripheral blood sample, and peripheral blood mononuclear cells were used for TCR beta sequencing. The Qiagen DNeasy Blood Extraction Kit was used to extract genomic DNA from the blood cell samples. Turning to this clone: Its recognized antigen is unknown. Per-nucleotide qualities are absent, and no much larger clonotype sits a single base away.

Per the germline V gene, SGHRS is the CDR1 and YFSETQ is the CDR2. Trimming at the junction amounts to 4 bases on V and 8 bases on J, and the germline ends lie 15 bases apart. The CDR3, cysteine through phenylalanine, is 14 amino acids long. Only the CDR3 part of the read is kept: 42 bases, read in frame from the first base. Libraries were constructed by the immunoSEQ multiplex PCR assay. A mixture of 60 forward primers for TCR Vbeta segments and 13 reverse primers for TCR Jbeta segments was used in the multiplex PCR. Amplification of the CDR3 region of rearranged TCR beta genes was performed with a multiplex PCR assay on genomic DNA. The Illumina HiSeq System was used to sequence the amplified TCR beta libraries as 87-base-pair reads. Per the source publication's procedure: In a later analysis, 70 million to 95 million unique TCR beta chains were counted across the 500 to 850 repertoires, and roughly 9.9 million of these chains were shared by at least two donors. To remove PCR and sequencing errors, raw reads were error-corrected and collapsed into unique sequences using a nearest-neighbor algorithm that merged closely related sequences. To assign V, D and J gene segments, CDR3 sequences were aligned to IMGT reference sequences. For a sequence to be retained, a match of at least six nucleotides was required to both a V gene segment and a J gene segment. Rearrangements were called productive when the CDR3 lacked stop codons and stayed in frame with V and J; all others were non-productive. CDR3 was defined according to IMGT convention as the region running from the second conserved V-encoded cysteine to the conserved J-encoded phenylalanine. In an earlier analysis of more than 550 of the donors, sequences lacking an unambiguous match to a single V gene segment were excluded. In an earlier analysis of some 590 of the donors, a V segment was called functional when productive rearrangements were above 56.7%, and segregating when the standard deviation between donors exceeded 5%. A statistical classification framework was built for diagnosing cytomegalovirus status from the catalog of TCR beta chain sequences. In a later analysis, TCR nucleotide sequences were compared against IMGT/GENE-DB human TR gene sequences so that V and J genes could be assigned. In a later analysis, CDR3 sequences and most-parsimonious VDJ recombination scenarios were assigned using the TCRdist pipeline. In a later analysis, every TCR beta chain was defined by the combination of its CDR3 amino acid sequence and its V-gene family, and reads without a unique V-gene family were dropped. In a later analysis, fewer than 600 highly shared, low-generation-probability nucleotide sequences were removed to address suspected cross-contamination and a sequencing artifact. In a later analysis, a clonal expansion index was calculated for each public chain from normalized within-repertoire ranks of inferred template counts. In a later analysis, generation probabilities were computed using a VDJ recombination model fitted to out-of-frame rearrangements, and the results were checked against IGoR. Hypergeometric tests were used in a later analysis to score TCR-TCR, TCR-HLA and TCR-CMV co-occurrence, with a repertoire-size bias correction applied to the TCR pairs. In a later analysis, false discovery rates were estimated by permuting HLA or CMV assignments 20 times. In a later analysis, co-occurring TCRs were grouped using DBSCAN, with TCRdist sequence similarity added in when clustering inside HLA-allele-positive subsets. Repertoires with fewer than 30,000 or more than 120,000 public chains, plus five repertoires with anomalous nucleotide sharing, were excluded from co-occurrence clustering. This immuneACCESS table, as held by TCRdb, lists in-frame sequences with V and J called but not all clones. Of the missing ones, under half trace to an unresolved V gene in checked studies; the others have no known cause. That table supplies the V and J calls and clone size; D and trimming were determined from the DNA. The sample table holds about 120,000 clones, of which 82% were seen once. The ten most abundant clones make up approximately 2.7% of the sample.

The receptor was isolated from a young woman in good health and CMV-seronegative. The rearranged segments are TRBV5-1 and TRBJ1-4, and perhaps TRBD1 as D gene, on 6 matching bases. The specimen was PBMCs. The DNA is TGCGCCAGCAGCCCGGACAGCTATCGGGAAAAACTGTTTTTT. The encoded protein is CASSPDSYREKLFF. The full variable domain, completed from the reference TRBV5-1 and TRBJ1-4 proteins outside the CDR3, reads KAGVTQTPRYLIKTRGQQVTLSCSPISGHRSVSWYQQTPGQGLQFLFEYFSETQRNKGNFPGRFSGRQFSNSRSEMNVSTLELGDSALYLCASSPDSYREKLFFGSGTQLSVL.